Each of the 20 T cell receptor beta chains below was sequenced from the same sample in a study of T-cell reconstitution after alpha-beta-depleted transplantation in children. The authors prepared the TCRbeta library with unique molecular identifiers. TCRdb used MiXCR to reprocess the PCR reads, holding one entry per CDR3 protein. The sample yields around 600,000 distinct CDR3 sequences, approximately 22% seen once. This specimen was PBMCs, mostly from graft donor cells, taken 360 days after TCRalphabeta/CD19-depleted stem cell transplant. Every receptor here comes from a boy younger than two who had a stem cell transplant for acute myeloid leukemia, so the T cells may come from the graft donor.

In its sample, this clonotype was seen a few times. The chain is built from TRBV12-3 or TRBV12-4 and TRBJ1-5, with TRBD1 as a possible D gene (5 bases). V was pared by 6 bases and J by 4 bases, with 13 bases between. The CDR3 loop spans 14 amino acids. The CDR3 bases are TGTGCCAGCAGGCCCCCAGGGTCAAATCAGCCCCAGCATTTT. Protein sequence: CASRPPGSNQPQHF.

The sample holds a few counts of this clonotype. The V and J genes are TRBV20-1 and TRBJ2-3; D perhaps matches TRBD2 (5 bases). The V and J ends lost 3 bases and 4 bases respectively, with 11 bases between them. The germline V gene has CDR1 DFQATT and CDR2 SNEGSKA (reference sequence). This CDR3 comprises 13 residues. CDR3 amino acids: CSASPNSADTQYF. The CDR3 region has the DNA TGCAGTGCTAGTCCCAATAGCGCAGATACGCAGTATTTT.

This clonotype was seen a handful of times. The CDR3 protein is CSARLACWLYNEQFF. CDR3 nucleotides: TGCAGTGCCAGACTAGCGTGTTGGCTCTACAATGAGCAGTTCTTC. V usage is TRBV20-1 and J usage is TRBJ2-1, with 8 bases fitting TRBD2. This CDR3 is built from 15 residues. The trim removed 6 bases at V and 3 bases at J, leaving 10 bases unmatched. Germline assignment: CDR1 DFQATT and CDR2 SNEGSKA (reference sequence).

At least ten counts were recorded for this clonotype. The rearrangement uses TRBV20-1 and TRBJ1-5; D gene unclear. The germline gives CDR1 DFQATT, CDR2 SNEGSKA (reference sequence). Trimming shortened V by 2 bases and J by 5 bases, and 16 bases separated the two germline ends. The CDR3 is made up of 15 amino acids. The CDR3 sequence is CSARIGWGTYQPQHF. The CDR3 DNA is TGCAGTGCTAGAATAGGCTGGGGTACCTATCAGCCCCAGCATTTT.

The chain carries TRBV4-2 and TRBJ2-5, with a weak D call TRBD1 (5 bases). Germline V gene data show CDR1 as LGHNA and CDR2 as YNFKEQ. V lost 4 bases, J lost 1 base, and 10 bases lay in between. The CDR3 runs 14 residues. CDR3 bases: TGTGCCAGCAGCCTCCGACAGCTCCAAGAGACCCAGTACTTC. It is translated as CASSLRQLQETQYF.

This clonotype was seen a few times. The rearrangement uses TRBV6-5 and TRBJ2-1; D is unresolved. This CDR3 comprises 13 residues. V gave up 5 bases and J gave up 8 bases, with 13 bases separating them. The germline gives CDR1 MNHEY, CDR2 SVGAGI. DNA of the CDR3: TGTGCCAGCAGTCTCTCTGACGGGTATGAGCAGTTCTTC. Residues: CASSLSDGYEQFF.

The chain links TRBV12-3 or TRBV12-4 to TRBJ1-1; TRBD1 aligns across 10 bases. This CDR3 comprises 15 residues. Losses at the gene ends were 4 bases for V and 7 bases for J; bases not matched to a gene: 9. The CDR3 is CASSSTTGGENEAFF. For the CDR3, the DNA is TGTGCCAGCAGTTCAACGACAGGGGGCGAGAATGAAGCTTTCTTT.

This clonotype was counted ten times or more. J is TRBJ2-5 and V is TRBV7-2; D gene uncertain. This CDR3 has 13 amino acids. Germline values: CDR1 SGHTA, CDR2 FQGNSA. Trimming left V 5 bases short and J 5 bases short, with 12 bases between. CDR3: CASSPRAGETQYF. CDR3 nucleotides: TGTGCCAGCAGCCCCCGGGCTGGGGAGACCCAGTACTTC.

This clonotype was seen many times. This chain links TRBV6-1 with TRBJ1-1; 8 bases map to TRBD1. This CDR3 contains 16 residues. Germline CDR1 and CDR2: MNHNS and SASEGT. V gave up 6 bases and J gave up 0 bases; unmatched junction bases: 9. DNA of the CDR3: TGTGCCAGCAGCCCGACAGGGGAGGGAATGAACACTGAAGCTTTCTTT. This translates into CASSPTGEGMNTEAFF.

The V call is TRBV20-1, the J call TRBJ2-7; unclear D gene. Germline CDR1 is DFQATT and CDR2 is SNEGSKA (reference sequence). Trimming pared 0 bases from V and 5 bases from J, leaving 8 bases between. The CDR3 consists of 12 residues. The CDR3 coding sequence is TGCAGTGCTAGAGACGCATACCACGAGCAGTACGTC. This encodes CSARDAYHEQYV.

The chain carries TRBV6-2 or TRBV6-3 and TRBJ2-2; no clear D. Germline CDR1 reads MNHEY; CDR2 reads SVGEGT. Trimming stripped 2 bases from V and 3 bases from J, with 7 bases between. This CDR3 spans 14 amino acids. The CDR3 DNA reads as TGTGCCAGCAGTTACGGCGCCGACACCGGGGAGCTGTTTTTT. It translates to CASSYGADTGELFF.

This chain joins TRBV7-8 and TRBJ1-5, with 9 nucleotides matching TRBD1. The CDR3 is 14 residues long. V was pared by 5 bases and J by 7 bases, with 6 bases of the junction left unmatched. CDR1 is SGHVS and CDR2 is FQNEAQ in the germline V gene. The CDR3 protein is CASSPGTGPQPQHF. The CDR3 nucleotides are TGTGCCAGCAGCCCTGGGACAGGGCCACAGCCCCAGCATTTT.

The chain joins TRBV29-1 to TRBJ2-7; TRBD2 aligns across 8 bases. The CDR3 sequence is 13 residues long. Germline values: CDR1 SQVTM, CDR2 ANQGSEA. CDR3 region: CRSEGAGGYEQYV. For the CDR3, the DNA is TGCAGGTCGGAAGGGGCGGGGGGCTACGAGCAGTACGTC.

This clonotype was recorded many times. CDR3 sequence reads: CSARDATSGGPPQETQYF. The CDR3 nucleotides read TGCAGTGCTAGAGATGCTACTAGCGGGGGGCCCCCCCAAGAGACCCAGTACTTC. The V and J genes are TRBV20-1 and TRBJ2-5; TRBD2 matches 12 bases. In germline, CDR1 is DFQATT, CDR2 SNEGSKA (reference sequence). V was pared by 0 bases and J by 1 base, with 9 bases of the junction left unmatched. The CDR3 is 18 amino acids.

This clonotype appeared many times. The V and J genes are TRBV28 and TRBJ1-6, with no clear D. The CDR3 loop spans 13 amino acids. CDR1 and CDR2 from the germline V gene are MDHEN and SYDVKM. V lost 7 bases to trimming and J lost 6 bases, with 10 bases between them. The CDR3 nucleotides read TGTGCCAGCACCCCCCCTGGTAATTCACCCCTCCACTTT. Translation: CASTPPGNSPLHF.

Ten or more counts support this clonotype. The chain links TRBV29-1 to TRBJ2-7; 10 positions agree with TRBD2. The V gene's germline CDR1 is SQVTM and CDR2 ANQGSEA. The junction had 6 bases not matched to a gene; V was cut back by 6 bases and J by 1 base. This CDR3 region has 14 residues. CDR3 protein: CSVAASGGSYEQYF. The CDR3 DNA sequence: TGCAGCGTCGCGGCTAGCGGGGGATCCTACGAGCAGTACTTC.

The chain recombines TRBV6-1 with TRBJ2-7; 7 bases line up with TRBD1. Germline lookup yields CDR1 MNHNS and CDR2 SASEGT. V gave up 6 bases and J gave up 0 bases; unmatched junction bases: 8. There are 15 residues in the CDR3. In nucleotides, the CDR3 is TGTGCCAGCAGCGGGACAGACCGTCTCTCCTACGAGCAGTACTTC. Translation gives CASSGTDRLSYEQYF.

This clonotype was detected only a few times. The rearrangement uses TRBV7-9 and TRBJ2-7; 7 nucleotides line up with TRBD1. Looked up from germline, CDR1 is SEHNR and CDR2 is FQNEAQ (reference sequence). V lost 4 bases, J lost 6 bases, and 3 bases stayed unmatched. The CDR3 contains 12 residues. The CDR3 spells CASSSGQAEQYF. CDR3 coding DNA: TGTGCCAGCAGCTCCGGACAGGCCGAGCAGTACTTC.

The V call is TRBV7-2, the J call TRBJ2-5, with 12 nucleotides matching TRBD2. Germline CDR1 and CDR2: SGHTA and FQGNSA. The CDR3 extends over 16 amino acids. The J segment lost 4 bases and the V segment lost 4 bases, leaving 7 bases of the junction unmatched. DNA for the CDR3: TGTGCCAGCAGCTCCCCCGGGACTAGCGGGCTAGAGACCCAGTACTTC. It codes for CASSSPGTSGLETQYF.

J is TRBJ2-3 and V is TRBV7-2; D remains unclear. The V end lost 5 bases, the J end lost 8 bases, and 14 bases lay between the germline ends. Per germline, CDR1 SGHTA and CDR2 FQGNSA. The CDR3 covers 13 residues. CDR3 nucleotides: TGTGCCAGCAGCGAGTCTAGGCTTGGTACGCAGTATTTT. It is translated as CASSESRLGTQYF.